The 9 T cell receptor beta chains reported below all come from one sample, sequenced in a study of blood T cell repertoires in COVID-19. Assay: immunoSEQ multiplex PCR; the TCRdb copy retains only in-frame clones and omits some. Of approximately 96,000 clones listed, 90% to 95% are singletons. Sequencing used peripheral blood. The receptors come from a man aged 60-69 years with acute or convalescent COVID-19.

The CDR3 sequence is CASSQEGRPPGNTIYF. The CDR3 region has the DNA TGCGCCAGCAGCCAAGAGGGCAGGCCCCCGGGAAACACCATATATTTT. The chain combines TRBV4-3 with TRBJ1-3; unclear D gene. The V gene lost 0 bases and the J gene lost 4 bases, with 13 bases spanning the gap. The germline gives CDR1 LGHNA, CDR2 YSLEER. This CDR3 region has 16 residues.

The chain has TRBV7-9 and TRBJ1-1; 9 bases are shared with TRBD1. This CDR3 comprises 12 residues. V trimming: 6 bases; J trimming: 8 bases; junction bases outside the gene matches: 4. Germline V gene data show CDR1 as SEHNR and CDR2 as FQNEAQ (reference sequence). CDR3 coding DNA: TGTGCCAGCAGAAAGGGACAGGGAGAAGCTTTCTTT. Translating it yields CASRKGQGEAFF.

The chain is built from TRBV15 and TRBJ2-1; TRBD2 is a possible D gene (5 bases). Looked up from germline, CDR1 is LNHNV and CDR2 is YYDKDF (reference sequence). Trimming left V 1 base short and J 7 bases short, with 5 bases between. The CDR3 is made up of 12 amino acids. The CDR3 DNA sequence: TGTGCCACCAGCAGAGGAGGGAATGAGCAGTTCTTC. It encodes CATSRGGNEQFF.

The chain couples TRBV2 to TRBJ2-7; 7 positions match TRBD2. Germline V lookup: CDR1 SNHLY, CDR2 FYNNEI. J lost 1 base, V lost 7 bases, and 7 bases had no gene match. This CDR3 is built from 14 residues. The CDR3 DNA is TGTGCCAGCACCTCTAGCGGTTTTTCCTACGAGCAGTACTTC. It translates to CASTSSGFSYEQYF.

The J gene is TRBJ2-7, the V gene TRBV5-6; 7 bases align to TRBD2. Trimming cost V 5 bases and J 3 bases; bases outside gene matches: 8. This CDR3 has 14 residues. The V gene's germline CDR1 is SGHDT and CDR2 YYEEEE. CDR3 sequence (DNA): TGTGCCAGCAGTAGGAGGTCGGGGGGCTACGAGCAGTACTTC. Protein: CASSRRSGGYEQYF.

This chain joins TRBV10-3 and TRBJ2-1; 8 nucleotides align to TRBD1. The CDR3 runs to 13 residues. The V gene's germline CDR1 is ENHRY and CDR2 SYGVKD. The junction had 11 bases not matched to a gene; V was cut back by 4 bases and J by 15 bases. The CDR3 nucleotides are TGTGCCATCAGTGCCGGGACAGGTGGCGGCCGGTTCTTC. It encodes CAISAGTGGGRFF.

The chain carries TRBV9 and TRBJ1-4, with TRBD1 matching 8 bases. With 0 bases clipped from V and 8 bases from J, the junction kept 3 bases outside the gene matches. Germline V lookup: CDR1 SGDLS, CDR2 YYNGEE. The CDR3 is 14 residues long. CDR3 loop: CASSVGTGGEKLFF. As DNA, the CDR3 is TGTGCCAGCAGCGTAGGCACAGGGGGGGAAAAACTGTTTTTT.

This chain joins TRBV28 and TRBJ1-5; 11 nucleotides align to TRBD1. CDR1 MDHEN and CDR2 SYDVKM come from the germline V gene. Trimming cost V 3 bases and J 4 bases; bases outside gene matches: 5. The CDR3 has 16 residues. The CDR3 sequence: CASSLIGTGGNQPQHF. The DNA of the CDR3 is TGTGCCAGCAGTTTGATAGGGACAGGGGGAAATCAGCCCCAGCATTTT. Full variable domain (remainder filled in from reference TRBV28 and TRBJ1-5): DVKVTQSSRYLVKRTGEKVFLECVQDMDHENMFWYRQDPGLGLRLIYFSYDVKMKEKGDIPEGYSVSREKKERFSLILESASTNQTSMYLCASSLIGTGGNQPQHFGDGTRLSIL.

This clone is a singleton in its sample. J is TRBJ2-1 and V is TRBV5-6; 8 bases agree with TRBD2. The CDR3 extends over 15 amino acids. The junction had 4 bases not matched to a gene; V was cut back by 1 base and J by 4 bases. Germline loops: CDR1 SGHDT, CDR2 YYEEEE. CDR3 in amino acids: CASSLSASGYNEQFF. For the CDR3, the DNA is TGTGCCAGCAGCTTGTCGGCTAGCGGGTACAATGAGCAGTTCTTC.